The clone carrying this T cell receptor (beta chain) came up many times. Library preparation (for TCRbeta) was performed with unique molecular identifiers. TCRdb reprocessed the PCR reads via MiXCR and lists one record per CDR3 protein. The data contain about 690,000 distinct CDR3 sequences, approximately 17% of them singletons. These data originate in a study of T-cell reconstitution after alpha-beta-depleted transplantation in children. J lost 1 base, V lost 3 bases, and 8 bases had no gene match. CDR1 is ENHRY and CDR2 is SYGVKD in the germline V gene. The CDR3 is made up of 17 amino acids. The sample here was PBMCs from the stem cell graft donor, taken from the stem cell graft. The chain uses TRBV10-3 and TRBJ1-1, with 10 bases that match TRBD1. This receptor was identified in a human donor who donated a stem cell graft to a child with acute myeloid leukemia. CDR3 coding DNA: TGTGCCATCAGTGATGTCCCGGGACAGGGGACGAACACTGAAGCTTTCTTT. It is translated as CAISDVPGQGTNTEAFF.